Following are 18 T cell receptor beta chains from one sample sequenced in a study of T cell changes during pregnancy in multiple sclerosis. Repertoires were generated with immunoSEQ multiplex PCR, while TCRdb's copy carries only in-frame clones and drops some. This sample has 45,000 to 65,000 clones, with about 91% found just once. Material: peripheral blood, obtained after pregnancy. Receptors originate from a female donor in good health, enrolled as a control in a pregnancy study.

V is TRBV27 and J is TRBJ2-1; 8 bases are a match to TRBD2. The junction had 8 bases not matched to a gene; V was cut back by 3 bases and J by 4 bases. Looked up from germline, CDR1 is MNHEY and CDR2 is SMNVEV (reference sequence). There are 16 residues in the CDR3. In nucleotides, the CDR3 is TGTGCCAGCAGTTTTCCCCCTAGCGGGCCATACAATGAGCAGTTCTTC. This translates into CASSFPPSGPYNEQFF.

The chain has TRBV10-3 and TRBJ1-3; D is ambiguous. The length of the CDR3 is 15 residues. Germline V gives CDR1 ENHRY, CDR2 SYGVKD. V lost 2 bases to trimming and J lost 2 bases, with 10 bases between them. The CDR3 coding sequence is TGTGCCATCAGTGAGCCCCGGGAAGCTGGAAACACCATATATTTT. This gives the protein CAISEPREAGNTIYF.

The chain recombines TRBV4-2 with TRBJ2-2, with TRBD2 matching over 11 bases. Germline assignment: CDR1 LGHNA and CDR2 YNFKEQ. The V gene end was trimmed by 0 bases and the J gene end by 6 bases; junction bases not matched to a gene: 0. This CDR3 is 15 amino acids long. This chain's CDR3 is CASSQELAGAGELFF. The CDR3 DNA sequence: TGTGCCAGCAGCCAAGAACTAGCGGGAGCCGGGGAGCTGTTTTTT.

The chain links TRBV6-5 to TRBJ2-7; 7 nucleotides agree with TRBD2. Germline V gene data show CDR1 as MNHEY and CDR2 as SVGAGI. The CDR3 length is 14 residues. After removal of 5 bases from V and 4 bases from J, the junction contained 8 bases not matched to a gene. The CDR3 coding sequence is TGTGCCAGCAGTCCAGCGACTAGCAGGTACGAGCAGTACTTC. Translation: CASSPATSRYEQYF.

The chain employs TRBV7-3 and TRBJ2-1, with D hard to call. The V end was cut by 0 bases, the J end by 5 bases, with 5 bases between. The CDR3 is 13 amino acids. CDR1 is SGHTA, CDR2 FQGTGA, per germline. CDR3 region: CASSLTRNNEQFF. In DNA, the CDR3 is TGTGCCAGCAGCTTAACGAGGAACAATGAGCAGTTCTTC.

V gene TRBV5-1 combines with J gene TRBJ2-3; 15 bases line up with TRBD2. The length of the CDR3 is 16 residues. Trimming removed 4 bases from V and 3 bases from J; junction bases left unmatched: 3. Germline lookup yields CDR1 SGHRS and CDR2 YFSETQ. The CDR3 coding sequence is TGCGCCAGCAGCGTCGGGACTAGCGGGAGGACAGATACGCAGTATTTT. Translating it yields CASSVGTSGRTDTQYF.

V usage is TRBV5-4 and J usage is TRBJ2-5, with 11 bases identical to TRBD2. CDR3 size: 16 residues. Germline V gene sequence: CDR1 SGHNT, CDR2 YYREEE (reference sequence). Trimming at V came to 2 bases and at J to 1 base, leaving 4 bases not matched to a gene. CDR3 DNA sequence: TGTGCCAGCAGCTTAAAACTAGCGGGAGCCCAAGAGACCCAGTACTTC. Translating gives CASSLKLAGAQETQYF.

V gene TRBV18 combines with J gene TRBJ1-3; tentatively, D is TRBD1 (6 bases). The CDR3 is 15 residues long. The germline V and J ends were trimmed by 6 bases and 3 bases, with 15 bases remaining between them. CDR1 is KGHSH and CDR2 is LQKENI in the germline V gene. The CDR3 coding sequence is TGTGCCAGCTCCGAGGGGGATTACTATGGAAACACCATATATTTT. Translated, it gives CASSEGDYYGNTIYF.

CDR3 bases: TGTGCCAGCAGCTTAAGGCCGGGGATTTCCAATCAGCCCCAGCATTTT. Translating gives CASSLRPGISNQPQHF. The J gene is TRBJ1-5, the V gene TRBV7-6, with D hard to call. This CDR3 has 16 residues. CDR1 and CDR2 (germline): SGHVS, FNYEAQ. Trimming removed 2 bases at V and 3 bases at J, with 14 bases between.

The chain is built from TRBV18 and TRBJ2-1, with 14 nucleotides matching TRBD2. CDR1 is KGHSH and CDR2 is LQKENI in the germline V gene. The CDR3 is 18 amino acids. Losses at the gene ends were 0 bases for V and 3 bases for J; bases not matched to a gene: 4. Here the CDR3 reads CASSPPQGTSGGYNEQFF. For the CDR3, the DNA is TGTGCCAGCTCACCACCGCAAGGGACTAGCGGGGGCTACAATGAGCAGTTCTTC.

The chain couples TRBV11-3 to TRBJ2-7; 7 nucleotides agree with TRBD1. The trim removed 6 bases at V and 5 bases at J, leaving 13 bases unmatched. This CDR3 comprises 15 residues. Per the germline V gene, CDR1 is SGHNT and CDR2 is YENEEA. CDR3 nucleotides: TGTGCCAGCAGTTCCTCCGGGACAGAATTCGACGAGCAGTACTTC. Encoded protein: CASSSSGTEFDEQYF.

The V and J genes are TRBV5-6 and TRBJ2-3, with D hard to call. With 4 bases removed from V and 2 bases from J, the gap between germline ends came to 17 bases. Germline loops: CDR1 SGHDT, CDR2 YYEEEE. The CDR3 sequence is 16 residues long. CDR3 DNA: TGTGCCAGCAGCCCAGACATGCTTTATAACACAGATACGCAGTATTTT. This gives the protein CASSPDMLYNTDTQYF.

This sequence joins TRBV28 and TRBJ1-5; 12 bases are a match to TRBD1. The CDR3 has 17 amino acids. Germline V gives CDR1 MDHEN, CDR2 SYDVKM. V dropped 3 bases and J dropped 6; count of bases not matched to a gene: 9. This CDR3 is CASSFRDRGRDGQPQHF. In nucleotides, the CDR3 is TGTGCCAGCAGTTTCCGGGACAGGGGGCGGGATGGTCAGCCCCAGCATTTT.

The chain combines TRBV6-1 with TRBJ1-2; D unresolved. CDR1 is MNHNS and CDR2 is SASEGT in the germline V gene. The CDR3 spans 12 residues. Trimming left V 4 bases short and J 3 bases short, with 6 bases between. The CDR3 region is CASSAQYYGYTF. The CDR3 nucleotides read TGTGCCAGCAGTGCTCAGTACTATGGCTACACCTTC.

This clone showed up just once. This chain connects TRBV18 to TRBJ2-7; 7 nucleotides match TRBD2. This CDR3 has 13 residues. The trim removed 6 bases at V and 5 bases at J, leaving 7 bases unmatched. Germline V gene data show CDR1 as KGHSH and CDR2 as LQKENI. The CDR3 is CASSSREGNEQYF. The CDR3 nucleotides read TGTGCCAGCTCCTCCAGGGAGGGAAACGAGCAGTACTTC.

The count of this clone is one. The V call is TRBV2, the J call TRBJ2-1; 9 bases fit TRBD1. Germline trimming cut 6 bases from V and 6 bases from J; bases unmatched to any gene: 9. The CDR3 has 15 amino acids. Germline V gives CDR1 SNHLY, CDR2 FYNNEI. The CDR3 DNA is TGTGCCAGCAGACCCGGGACAGGGCTTGGCAATGAGCAGTTCTTC. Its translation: CASRPGTGLGNEQFF.

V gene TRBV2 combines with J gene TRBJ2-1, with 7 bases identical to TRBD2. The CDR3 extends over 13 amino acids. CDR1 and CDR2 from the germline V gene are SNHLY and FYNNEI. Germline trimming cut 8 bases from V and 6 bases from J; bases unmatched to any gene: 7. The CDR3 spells CASGRGDINEQFF. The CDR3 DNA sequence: TGTGCCAGCGGGAGGGGAGATATCAATGAGCAGTTCTTC.

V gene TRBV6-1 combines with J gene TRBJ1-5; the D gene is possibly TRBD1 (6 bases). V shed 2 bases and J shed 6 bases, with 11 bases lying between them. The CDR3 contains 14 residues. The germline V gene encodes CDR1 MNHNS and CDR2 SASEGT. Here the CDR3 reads CASSEQGTSQPQHF. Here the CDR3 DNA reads TGTGCCAGCAGTGAACAGGGGACGAGTCAGCCCCAGCATTTT.